These 25 T cell receptor beta chains were all obtained from the same sample, sequenced in a study of high-grade serous ovarian cancer treatment subgroups. The tumor samples were collected prior to definitive surgery or chemotherapy. Profiled with immunoSEQ multiplex PCR; TCRdb holds only in-frame clones, not every one. Of 10,000 to 15,000 clones in the sample, roughly 85% were seen once. Sample: tumor tissue. These receptors all stem from a human donor with high-grade serous ovarian cancer.

This clone was seen a single time. The V and J genes are TRBV11-2 and TRBJ2-1; 11 bases map to TRBD1. V lost 3 bases and J lost 10; bases outside the gene matches: 5. Germline loops: CDR1 SGHAT, CDR2 FQNNGV. The CDR3 is 14 amino acids. Here the CDR3 reads CASSFGQGANEQFF. The CDR3 coding sequence is TGTGCCAGCAGCTTCGGACAGGGGGCTAACGAGCAGTTCTTC.

In this sample, this clone turned up once. The CDR3 nucleotides read TGCGCCAGCAGCTCGGCAGGGGGCCCAGGGGGTGGCTACACCTTC. It translates to CASSSAGGPGGGYTF. The V call is TRBV5-1, the J call TRBJ1-2, with 8 bases fitting TRBD1. The CDR3 runs to 15 residues. The junction had 11 bases not matched to a gene; V was cut back by 3 bases and J by 7 bases. Germline lookup yields CDR1 SGHRS and CDR2 YFSETQ.

This chain links TRBV2 with TRBJ2-2; D is possibly TRBD1 (6 bases). The CDR3 is 14 amino acids. The V gene's germline CDR1 is SNHLY and CDR2 FYNNEI. The germline V and J ends were trimmed by 6 bases and 2 bases, with 10 bases remaining between them. CDR3 sequence reads: CASRQQGNTGELFF. The CDR3 bases are TGTGCCAGCAGACAACAGGGAAACACCGGGGAGCTGTTTTTT.

V usage is TRBV7-3 and J usage is TRBJ2-5, with 9 bases identical to TRBD1. Germline V gene data show CDR1 as SGHTA and CDR2 as FQGTGA. The CDR3 length is 15 residues. Losses at the gene ends were 5 bases for V and 3 bases for J; bases not matched to a gene: 7. CDR3 region: CASSPRGTGKETQYF. The CDR3 DNA sequence: TGTGCCAGCAGCCCCCGAGGGACAGGGAAAGAGACCCAGTACTTC.

This chain connects TRBV2 to TRBJ2-5, with D hard to call. Germline CDR1 SNHLY, CDR2 FYNNEI. The CDR3 contains 14 residues. Trimming took 3 bases from V and 2 from J, leaving 10 bases between them. CDR3 sequence: CASSDFGPQETQYF. The CDR3 nucleotides read TGTGCCAGCAGTGATTTCGGACCTCAAGAGACCCAGTACTTC.

The sample holds one count of this clone. CDR3 sequence reads: CASSRAYGYTF. In nucleotides, the CDR3 is TGTGCCAGCAGCCGTGCCTATGGCTACACCTTC. V is TRBV7-2 and J is TRBJ1-2, with D unclear. Germline loops: CDR1 SGHTA, CDR2 FQGNSA. This CDR3 contains 11 residues. The germline V and J ends were trimmed by 5 bases and 4 bases, with 5 bases remaining between them. Complete variable domain (other parts from reference TRBV7-2 and TRBJ1-2): GAGVSQSPSNKVTEKGKDVELRCDPISGHTALYWYRQSLGQGLEFLIYFQGNSAPDKSGLPSDRFSAERTGGSVSTLTIQRTQQEDSAVYLCASSRAYGYTFGSGTRLTVV.

The J gene is TRBJ2-1, the V gene TRBV7-8, with 11 bases matching TRBD2. Looked up from germline, CDR1 is SGHVS and CDR2 is FQNEAQ. The length of the CDR3 is 15 residues. Unmatched junction bases numbered 11, after V lost 8 bases and J lost 8 bases. DNA of the CDR3: TGTGCCAGCGGGCGGGTAGCGGGGGGGCCCCATGAGCAGTTCTTC. Translated: CASGRVAGGPHEQFF.

The chain has TRBV10-1 and TRBJ1-1; 9 positions agree with TRBD1. Germline CDR1 is WNHNN and CDR2 is SYGVQD (reference sequence). The trim removed 9 bases at V and 2 bases at J, leaving 10 bases unmatched. This CDR3 contains 15 residues. CDR3 amino acids: CARRTGGPKNTEAFF. The DNA for the CDR3 is TGCGCCAGACGAACAGGGGGCCCAAAAAACACTGAAGCTTTCTTT.

This chain uses TRBV7-8 with TRBJ1-1, with D hard to call. The CDR3 is 17 amino acids. Trimming stripped 6 bases from V and 0 bases from J, with 20 bases between. CDR1 SGHVS and CDR2 FQNEAQ come from the germline V gene. The CDR3: CASRRTRTSSLNTEAFF. In DNA form, the CDR3 reads TGTGCCAGCAGGCGGACGAGGACGTCCTCTTTGAACACTGAAGCTTTCTTT.

V is TRBV7-2 and J is TRBJ1-5; D is possibly TRBD1 (6 bases). Between the trimmed V and J ends, which lost 4 bases and 5 bases, there was a span of 15 bases. The CDR3 runs to 15 residues. CDR1 and CDR2 from the germline V gene are SGHTA and FQGNSA. The CDR3 sequence: CASSSLGGQDQPQHF. The CDR3 DNA follows: TGTGCCAGCAGCTCCCTTGGGGGGCAGGATCAGCCCCAGCATTTT.

This chain uses TRBV6-5 with TRBJ1-5, with a tentative D call TRBD1 (6 bases). Looked up from germline, CDR1 is MNHEY and CDR2 is SVGAGI. The CDR3 runs to 15 residues. Between the trimmed V and J ends, which lost 5 bases and 2 bases, there was a span of 13 bases. CDR3 residues: CASSTDSWGNQPQHF. Written as DNA, the CDR3 is TGTGCCAGCAGTACGGACAGTTGGGGCAATCAGCCCCAGCATTTT.

The chain couples TRBV20-1 to TRBJ2-7, with D maybe TRBD1 (6 bases). This CDR3 contains 11 residues. Trimming pared 1 base from V and 7 bases from J, leaving 8 bases between. CDR1 DFQATT and CDR2 SNEGSKA come from the germline V gene (reference sequence). The CDR3 spells CSARGGREQYV. CDR3 bases: TGCAGTGCTAGAGGGGGGCGGGAGCAGTACGTC.

This clone was counted a few times. The chain uses TRBV4-1 and TRBJ1-5, with D possibly TRBD1 on 5 matching bases. Deletions cut 1 base from V and 6 bases from J, with 13 bases between. This CDR3 spans 15 amino acids. In germline, CDR1 is MGHRA, CDR2 YSYEKL. CDR3 residues: CASSQGWGSGQPQHF. CDR3 DNA: TGCGCCAGCAGCCAAGGGTGGGGGTCGGGTCAGCCCCAGCATTTT.

The J gene is TRBJ1-2, the V gene TRBV7-8, with D possibly matching TRBD1 (5 bases). Trimming cost V 6 bases and J 7 bases, with 21 bases left between them. Per the germline V gene, CDR1 is SGHVS and CDR2 is FQNEAQ. The CDR3 covers 15 residues. The DNA of the CDR3 is TGTGCCAGCAGTTCCGGGACTGGGCGAAATTCTGGCTACACCTTC. Translated, it gives CASSSGTGRNSGYTF.

The chain has TRBV5-8 and TRBJ1-5; TRBD1 matches at 12 bases. The V gene's germline CDR1 is SGHTS and CDR2 YDEGEE. The CDR3 has 15 amino acids. V was pared by 5 bases and J by 7 bases, with 7 bases of the junction left unmatched. CDR3 region: CASSAGQGAGQPQHF. CDR3 nucleotide sequence: TGTGCCAGCAGTGCGGGACAGGGGGCAGGCCAGCCCCAGCATTTT.

V is TRBV7-2 and J is TRBJ2-7, with 9 bases lining up with TRBD2. The V and J ends lost 3 bases and 5 bases, in that order; junction bases with no gene match: 5. This CDR3 is built from 14 residues. Germline values: CDR1 SGHTA, CDR2 FQGNSA. As DNA, the CDR3 is TGTGCCAGCAGCTTTAGCGGGGGCATCCACGAGCAGTACTTC. Its translation: CASSFSGGIHEQYF.

The gene calls are TRBV15 and TRBJ2-5; D possibly uses TRBD1 or TRBD2 (5 bases each). CDR1 and CDR2 (germline): LNHNV, YYDKDF (reference sequence). CDR3 length equals 16 residues. V was clipped by 0 bases and J by 3 bases, with 14 bases between them. The CDR3 here is CATSREQARGEETQYF. The CDR3 DNA follows: TGTGCCACCAGCAGAGAACAGGCAAGGGGAGAAGAGACCCAGTACTTC.

V gene TRBV30 combines with J gene TRBJ1-2; D is perhaps TRBD1 (5 bases). Germline lookup yields CDR1 GTSNPN and CDR2 SVGIG (reference sequence). The V and J ends lost 5 bases and 2 bases respectively, with 12 bases between them. The CDR3 is made up of 13 amino acids. The CDR3 spells CAWRRDLNYGYTF. CDR3 in DNA: TGTGCCTGGCGACGGGACCTCAACTATGGCTACACCTTC.

The V gene is TRBV7-3, the J gene TRBJ2-5, with 8 bases matching TRBD1. Looked up from germline, CDR1 is SGHTA and CDR2 is FQGTGA. V lost 5 bases to trimming and J lost 2 bases; unmatched junction nucleotides: 7. The CDR3 is made up of 15 amino acids. The DNA for the CDR3 is TGTGCCAGCAGCCCCGGACAGGGACCACAAGAGACCCAGTACTTC. Amino acid sequence: CASSPGQGPQETQYF. The full variable domain, with the rest looked up from reference TRBV7-3 and TRBJ2-5, is GAGVSQTPSNKVTEKGKYVELRCDPISGHTALYWYRQSLGQGPEFLIYFQGTGAADDSGLPNDRFFAVRPEGSVSTLKIQRTERGDSAVYLCASSPGQGPQETQYFGPGTRLLVL.

This clone was recorded only once. The CDR3 protein is CASSYIRKKGNTEAFF. The DNA for the CDR3 is TGTGCCAGCAGTTACATTAGAAAGAAGGGGAACACTGAAGCTTTCTTT. The rearrangement uses TRBV6-5 and TRBJ1-1; D not resolved. The germline V gene encodes CDR1 MNHEY and CDR2 SVGAGI. Trimming cost V 2 bases and J 1 base, with 14 bases left between them. The CDR3 consists of 16 residues.

The chain is built from TRBV28 and TRBJ1-4, with D tentatively TRBD1 (5 bases). The CDR3 has 15 residues. V was trimmed by 2 bases and J by 2 bases, leaving 9 bases between them. Germline CDR1 and CDR2: MDHEN and SYDVKM. For the CDR3, the DNA is TGTGCCAGCAGTTTACCAGGGAAGACTAATGAAAAACTGTTTTTT. Translating gives CASSLPGKTNEKLFF.

In this sample, this clone turned up once. The chain has TRBV5-1 and TRBJ2-2; 7 bases are shared with TRBD2. This CDR3 is 16 amino acids long. The germline V gene has CDR1 SGHRS and CDR2 YFSETQ. Trimming removed 3 bases from V and 3 bases from J; junction bases left unmatched: 8. The CDR3 here is CASSWTRGGDTGELFF. In DNA form, the CDR3 reads TGCGCCAGCAGCTGGACTAGGGGAGGCGACACCGGGGAGCTGTTTTTT.

The chain combines TRBV7-9 with TRBJ2-7, with 9 bases lining up with TRBD1. This CDR3 is built from 16 residues. Trimming removed 5 bases from V and 2 bases from J; junction bases left unmatched: 10. The germline gives CDR1 SEHNR, CDR2 FQNEAQ (reference sequence). The CDR3 reads CASSPPRDRVAYEQYF. The CDR3 DNA reads as TGTGCCAGCAGCCCTCCCCGGGACAGGGTGGCCTACGAGCAGTACTTC.

V is TRBV30 and J is TRBJ2-7; no clear D. This CDR3 is 11 amino acids long. V was cut by 5 bases and J by 1 base, with 6 bases left in between. CDR1 is GTSNPN, CDR2 SVGIG, per germline (reference sequence). The CDR3 protein is CAWAESYEQYF. CDR3 nucleotide sequence: TGTGCCTGGGCCGAGTCCTACGAGCAGTACTTC.

Only a few counts were recorded for this clone. The V call is TRBV9, the J call TRBJ2-2, with 7 bases fitting TRBD1. CDR1 is SGDLS and CDR2 is YYNGEE in the germline V gene. This CDR3 contains 15 residues. V dropped 3 bases and J dropped 5; count of bases not matched to a gene: 7. The CDR3 sequence is CASSAVTGATGELFF. The CDR3 DNA follows: TGTGCCAGCAGCGCCGTAACAGGGGCAACCGGGGAGCTGTTTTTT.